This T cell receptor (beta chain) was profiled in a study of shared clonotypes between healthy human individuals. Study-wide background: Three plates each covered CD4 naive and memory; CD8 naive two, CD8 memory one. Study-level points and caveats: Non-shared clonotypes had lower generation probabilities than clonotypes shared by all four sorted-subset donors.

Genomic DNA per cell subset filled all wells of several immunoSEQ plates. Some clones are missing from TCRdb's copy, which holds only in-frame ones; the method was immunoSEQ multiplex PCR. This table holds 550,000 to 850,000 clones, roughly 72% found once. Every one of the donors was a Caucasian adult that lived in Nashville, Tennessee. This clone was counted a few times. Its antigen is still unknown. This receptor was taken from a woman aged 30 to 39 in good health. The specimen was memory CD4+ T cells sorted from blood. Subset denoted: CD45RA-negative fraction.

The DNA of the CDR3 is TGTGCCAGCAGCCAAGGCATCAGGAACACCATATATTTT. This gives the protein CASSQGIRNTIYF. The chain recombines TRBV4-2 with TRBJ1-3; D gene unclear. The CDR3 has 13 residues. The germline V gene encodes CDR1 LGHNA and CDR2 YNFKEQ. The V end was cut by 1 base, the J end by 7 bases, with 8 bases between.